This paragraph reports one T cell receptor (beta chain). Its antigen is undetermined. The germline V gene has CDR1 MNHEY and CDR2 SMNVEV (reference sequence). V lost 7 bases, J lost 5 bases, and 20 bases lay in between. This CDR3 spans 16 amino acids. These data come from a study of cytomegalovirus exposure and HLA in healthy donors. Study-wide points: Several of the most significant clusters appeared linked to common viral pathogens, based on a later analysis. In a later analysis, the majority of CMV-associated beta chains seemingly showed HLA restriction. A missense DCLRE1C variant was associated with V- and J-gene trimming of TCR beta chains in a later analysis, and an independent cohort replicated the association.

Use of 60 Vbeta and 13 Jbeta primers characterized the PCR. Generated by immunoSEQ multiplex PCR, the TCRdb table keeps only in-frame clones and is missing some. The sample includes around 150,000 clones, 75% to 85% of them seen just once. The sequenced material came from PBMCs. The chain combines TRBV27 with TRBJ2-2; tentative D call: TRBD1 (5 bases). This clonotype originated in a man between 50 and 59 years old in good health and CMV-seronegative. Written as DNA, the CDR3 is TGTGCCAGCACCTTCAGACCTCCAGGGATAACCGGGGAGCTGTTTTTT. Residues: CASTFRPPGITGELFF.